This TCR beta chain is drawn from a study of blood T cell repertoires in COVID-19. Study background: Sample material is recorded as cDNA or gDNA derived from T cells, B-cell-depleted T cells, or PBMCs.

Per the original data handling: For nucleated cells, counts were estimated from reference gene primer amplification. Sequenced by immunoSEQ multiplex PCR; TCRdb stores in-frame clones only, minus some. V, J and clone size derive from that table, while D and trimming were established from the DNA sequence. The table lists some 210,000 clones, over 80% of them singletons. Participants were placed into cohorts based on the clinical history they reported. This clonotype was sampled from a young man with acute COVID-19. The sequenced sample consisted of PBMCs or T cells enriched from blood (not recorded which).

The CDR3 loop is CASSPEGSSYNEQFF. The CDR3, as DNA: TGTGCCAGTAGTCCGGAGGGGAGCTCCTACAATGAGCAGTTCTTC. The V and J genes are TRBV19 and TRBJ2-1, with a weak D call TRBD2 (6 bases). The CDR3 has 15 residues. The germline V gene encodes CDR1 LNHDA and CDR2 SQIVND (reference sequence). Deletions cut 5 bases from V and 0 bases from J, with 11 bases between.